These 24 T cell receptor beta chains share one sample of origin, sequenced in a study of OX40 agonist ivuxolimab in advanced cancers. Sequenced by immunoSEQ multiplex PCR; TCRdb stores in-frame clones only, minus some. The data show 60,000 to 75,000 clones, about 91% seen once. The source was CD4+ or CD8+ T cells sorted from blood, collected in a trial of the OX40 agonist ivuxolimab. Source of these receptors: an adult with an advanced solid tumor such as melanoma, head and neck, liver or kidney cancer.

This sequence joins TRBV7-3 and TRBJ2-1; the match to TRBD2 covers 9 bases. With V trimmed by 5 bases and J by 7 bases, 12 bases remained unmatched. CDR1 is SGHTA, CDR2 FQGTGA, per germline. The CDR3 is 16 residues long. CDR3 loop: CASSPQGSGSSNEQFF. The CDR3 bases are TGTGCCAGCAGCCCTCAGGGTAGCGGGAGTTCTAATGAGCAGTTCTTC.

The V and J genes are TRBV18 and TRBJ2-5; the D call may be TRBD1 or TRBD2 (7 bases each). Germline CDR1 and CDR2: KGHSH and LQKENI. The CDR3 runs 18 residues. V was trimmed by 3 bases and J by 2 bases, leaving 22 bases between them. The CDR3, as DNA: TGTGCCAGCTCACCTGCGACAGGGAGGGGAATAGGGCAAGAGACCCAGTACTTC. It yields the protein CASSPATGRGIGQETQYF.

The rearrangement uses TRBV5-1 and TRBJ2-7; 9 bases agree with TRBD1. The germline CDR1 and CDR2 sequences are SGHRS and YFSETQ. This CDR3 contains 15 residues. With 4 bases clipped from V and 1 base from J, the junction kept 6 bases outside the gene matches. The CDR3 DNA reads TGCGCCAGCAGCCCTTACGGGACAGGGTCCTACGAGCAGTACTTC. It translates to CASSPYGTGSYEQYF.

The DNA of the CDR3 is TGTGCCAGTACCCCAAGGGCGGGGCCCTACGAGCAGTACTTC. This codes for CASTPRAGPYEQYF. The V gene is TRBV19, the J gene TRBJ2-7; D might be TRBD2 (6 bases). Between the trimmed V and J ends, which lost 7 bases and 2 bases, there was a span of 15 bases. Germline values: CDR1 LNHDA, CDR2 SQIVND (reference sequence). This CDR3 is 14 amino acids long.

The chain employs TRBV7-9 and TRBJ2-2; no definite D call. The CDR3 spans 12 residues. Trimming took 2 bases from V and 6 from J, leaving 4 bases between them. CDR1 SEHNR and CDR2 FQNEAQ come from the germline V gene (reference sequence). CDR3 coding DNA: TGTGCCAGCAGCTTAACCGCCGGGGAGCTGTTTTTT. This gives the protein CASSLTAGELFF. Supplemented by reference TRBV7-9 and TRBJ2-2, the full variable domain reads DTGVSQNPRHKITKRGQNVTFRCDPISEHNRLYWYRQTLGQGPEFLTYFQNEAQLEKSRLLSDRFSAERPKGSFSTLEIQRTEQGDSAMYLCASSLTAGELFFGEGSRLTVL.

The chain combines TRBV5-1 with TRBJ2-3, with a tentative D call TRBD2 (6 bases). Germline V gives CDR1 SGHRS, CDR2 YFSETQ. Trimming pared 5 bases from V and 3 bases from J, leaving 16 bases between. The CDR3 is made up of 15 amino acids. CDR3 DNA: TGCGCCAGCAGATCCGGGACTGTCTCAACAGATACGCAGTATTTT. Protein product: CASRSGTVSTDTQYF.

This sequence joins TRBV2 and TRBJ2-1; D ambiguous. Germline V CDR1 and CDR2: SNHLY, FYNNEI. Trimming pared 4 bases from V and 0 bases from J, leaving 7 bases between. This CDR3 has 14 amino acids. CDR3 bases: TGTGCCAGCAGTGCGGCAGTCTCCTACAATGAGCAGTTCTTC. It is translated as CASSAAVSYNEQFF.

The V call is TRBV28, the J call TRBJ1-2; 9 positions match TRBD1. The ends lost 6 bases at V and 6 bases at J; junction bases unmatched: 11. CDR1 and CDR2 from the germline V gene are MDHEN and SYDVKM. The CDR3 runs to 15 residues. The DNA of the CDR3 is TGTGCCAGCAGCCGACCGGGGACAGGGCATAATGGCTACACCTTC. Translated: CASSRPGTGHNGYTF.

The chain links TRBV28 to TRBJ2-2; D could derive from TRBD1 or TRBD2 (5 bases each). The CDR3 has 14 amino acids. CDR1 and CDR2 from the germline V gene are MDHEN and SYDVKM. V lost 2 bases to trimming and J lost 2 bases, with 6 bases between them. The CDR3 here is CASSLGGNTGELFF. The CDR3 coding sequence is TGTGCCAGCAGTTTAGGGGGAAACACCGGGGAGCTGTTTTTT.

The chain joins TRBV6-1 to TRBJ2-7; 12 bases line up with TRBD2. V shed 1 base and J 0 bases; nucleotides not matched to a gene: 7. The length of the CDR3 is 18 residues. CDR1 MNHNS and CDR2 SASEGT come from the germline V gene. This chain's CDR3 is CASSEGASGRGDSYEQYF. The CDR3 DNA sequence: TGTGCCAGCAGTGAAGGCGCTAGCGGGAGGGGAGACTCCTACGAGCAGTACTTC.

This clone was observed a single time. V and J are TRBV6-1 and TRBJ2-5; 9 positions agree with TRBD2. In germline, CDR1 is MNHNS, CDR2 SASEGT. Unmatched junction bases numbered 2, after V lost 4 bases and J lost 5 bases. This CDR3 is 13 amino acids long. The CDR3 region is CASSGGLAETQYF. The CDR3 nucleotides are TGTGCCAGCAGTGGAGGACTAGCGGAGACCCAGTACTTC.

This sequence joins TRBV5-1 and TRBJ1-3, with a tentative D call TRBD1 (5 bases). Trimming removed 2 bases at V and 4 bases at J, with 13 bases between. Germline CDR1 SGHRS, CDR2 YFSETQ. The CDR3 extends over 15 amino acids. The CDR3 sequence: CASSFGTSGGNTIYF. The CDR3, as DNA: TGCGCCAGCAGCTTCGGGACCTCAGGGGGAAACACCATATATTTT.

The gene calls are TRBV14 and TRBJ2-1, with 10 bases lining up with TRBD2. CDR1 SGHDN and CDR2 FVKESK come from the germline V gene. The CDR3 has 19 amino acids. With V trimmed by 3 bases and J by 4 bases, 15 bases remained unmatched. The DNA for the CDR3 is TGTGCCAGCAGCCACGATCGGACTAGCGGAGGAAGCCGGTACAATGAGCAGTTCTTC. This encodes CASSHDRTSGGSRYNEQFF.

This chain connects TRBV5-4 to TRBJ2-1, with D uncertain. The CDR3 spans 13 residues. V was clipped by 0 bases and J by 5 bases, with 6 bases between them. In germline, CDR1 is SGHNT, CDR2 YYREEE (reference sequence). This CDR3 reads CASSLEVDNEQFF. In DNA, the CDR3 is TGTGCCAGCAGCTTGGAGGTTGACAATGAGCAGTTCTTC.

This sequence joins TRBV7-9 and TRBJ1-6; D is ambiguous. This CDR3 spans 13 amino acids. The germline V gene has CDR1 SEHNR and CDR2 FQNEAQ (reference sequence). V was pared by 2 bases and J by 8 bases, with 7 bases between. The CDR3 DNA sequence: TGTGCCAGCAGCTTATTGAGGGATTCACCCCTCCACTTT. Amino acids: CASSLLRDSPLHF.

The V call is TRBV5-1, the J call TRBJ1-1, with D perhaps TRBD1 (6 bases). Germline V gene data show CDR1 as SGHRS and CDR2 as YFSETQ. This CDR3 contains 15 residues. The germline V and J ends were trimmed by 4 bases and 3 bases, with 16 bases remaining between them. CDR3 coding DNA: TGCGCCAGCAGCAATCTAGGGGGACGGCACACTGAAGCTTTCTTT. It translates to CASSNLGGRHTEAFF.

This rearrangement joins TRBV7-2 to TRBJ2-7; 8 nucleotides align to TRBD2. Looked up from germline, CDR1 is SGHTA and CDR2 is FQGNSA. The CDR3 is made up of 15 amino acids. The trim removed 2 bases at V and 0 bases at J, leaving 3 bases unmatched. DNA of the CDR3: TGTGCCAGCAGCTTACTAGCGGGCAGCTCCTACGAGCAGTACTTC. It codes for CASSLLAGSSYEQYF.

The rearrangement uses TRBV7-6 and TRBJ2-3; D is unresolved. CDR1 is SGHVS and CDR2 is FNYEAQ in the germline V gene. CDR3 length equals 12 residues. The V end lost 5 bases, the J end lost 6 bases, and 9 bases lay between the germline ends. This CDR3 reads CASSPLMDTQYF. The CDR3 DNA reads TGTGCCAGCAGCCCCCTGATGGATACGCAGTATTTT.

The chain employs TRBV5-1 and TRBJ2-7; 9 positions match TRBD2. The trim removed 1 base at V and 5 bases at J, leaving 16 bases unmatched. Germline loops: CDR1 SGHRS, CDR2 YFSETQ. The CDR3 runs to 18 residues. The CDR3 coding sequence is TGCGCCAGCAGCTTGAAAGAGTCGGCAGCGGGAGGCGTCCACGAGCAGTACTTC. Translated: CASSLKESAAGGVHEQYF.

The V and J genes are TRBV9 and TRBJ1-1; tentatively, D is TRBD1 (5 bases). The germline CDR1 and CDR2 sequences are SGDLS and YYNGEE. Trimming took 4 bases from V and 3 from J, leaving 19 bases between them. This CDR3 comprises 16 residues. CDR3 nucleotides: TGTGCCAGCAGCCCAGGCTTCGGGCAGGGAGACACTGAAGCTTTCTTT. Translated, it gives CASSPGFGQGDTEAFF.

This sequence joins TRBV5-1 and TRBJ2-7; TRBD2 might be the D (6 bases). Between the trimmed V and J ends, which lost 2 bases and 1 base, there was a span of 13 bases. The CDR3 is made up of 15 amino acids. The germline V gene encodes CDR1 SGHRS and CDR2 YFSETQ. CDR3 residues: CASSLVFAGSYEQYF. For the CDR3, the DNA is TGCGCCAGCAGCTTAGTTTTTGCGGGGTCCTACGAGCAGTACTTC.

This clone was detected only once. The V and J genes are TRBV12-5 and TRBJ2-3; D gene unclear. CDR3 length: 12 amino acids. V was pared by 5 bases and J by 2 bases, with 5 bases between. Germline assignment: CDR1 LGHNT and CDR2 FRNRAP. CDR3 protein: CASGPNTDTQYF. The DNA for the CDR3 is TGTGCTAGTGGTCCTAACACAGATACGCAGTATTTT.

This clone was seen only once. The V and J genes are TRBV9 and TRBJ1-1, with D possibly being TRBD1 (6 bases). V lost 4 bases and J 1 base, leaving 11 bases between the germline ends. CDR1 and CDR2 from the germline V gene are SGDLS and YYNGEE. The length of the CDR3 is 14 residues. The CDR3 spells CASSLGTPNTEAFF. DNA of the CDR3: TGTGCCAGCAGCTTGGGGACACCGAACACTGAAGCTTTCTTT. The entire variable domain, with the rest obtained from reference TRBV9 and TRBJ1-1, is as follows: DSGVTQTPKHLITATGQRVTLRCSPRSGDLSVYWYQQSLDQGLQFLIQYYNGEERAKGNILERFSAQQFPDLHSELNLSSLELGDSALYFCASSLGTPNTEAFFGQGTRLTVV.

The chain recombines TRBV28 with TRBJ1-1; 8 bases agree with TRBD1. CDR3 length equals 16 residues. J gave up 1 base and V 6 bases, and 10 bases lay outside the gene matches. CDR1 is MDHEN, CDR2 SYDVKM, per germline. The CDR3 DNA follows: TGTGCCAGCAGCCGGTACAGGGGGGGACAGAACACTGAAGCTTTCTTT. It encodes CASSRYRGGQNTEAFF. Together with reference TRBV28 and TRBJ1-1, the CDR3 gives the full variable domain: DVKVTQSSRYLVKRTGEKVFLECVQDMDHENMFWYRQDPGLGLRLIYFSYDVKMKEKGDIPEGYSVSREKKERFSLILESASTNQTSMYLCASSRYRGGQNTEAFFGQGTRLTVV.